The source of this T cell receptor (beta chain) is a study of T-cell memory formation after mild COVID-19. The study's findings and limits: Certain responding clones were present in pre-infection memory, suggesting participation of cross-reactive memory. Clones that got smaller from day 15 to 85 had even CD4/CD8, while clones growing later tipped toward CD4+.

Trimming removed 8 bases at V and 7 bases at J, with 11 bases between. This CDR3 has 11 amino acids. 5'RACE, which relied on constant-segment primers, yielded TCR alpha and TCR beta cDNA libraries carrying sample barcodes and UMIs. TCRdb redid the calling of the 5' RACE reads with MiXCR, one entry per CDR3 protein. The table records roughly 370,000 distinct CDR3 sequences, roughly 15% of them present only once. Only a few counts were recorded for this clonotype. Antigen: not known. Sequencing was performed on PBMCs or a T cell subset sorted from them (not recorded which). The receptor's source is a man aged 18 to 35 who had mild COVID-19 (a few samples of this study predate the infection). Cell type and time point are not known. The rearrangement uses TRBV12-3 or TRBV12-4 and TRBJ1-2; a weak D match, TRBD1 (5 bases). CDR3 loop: CASAPGAGYTF. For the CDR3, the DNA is TGTGCCAGCGCCCCCGGGGCTGGCTACACCTTC.